This T cell receptor beta chain was captured by sequencing in a study of blood T cell repertoires in COVID-19. The protocol was immunoSEQ multiplex PCR, while the TCRdb copy is restricted to in-frame clones and leaves out a portion. Of 120,000 or so clones listed, 55% to 75% were seen once; the top ten hold approximately 2.3%. This CDR3 is built from 15 residues. Deletions cut 5 bases from V and 9 bases from J, with 20 bases between. CDR1 MNHEY and CDR2 SMNVEV come from the germline V gene (reference sequence). The chain combines TRBV27 with TRBJ2-1; D gene uncertain. The sample taken for sequencing was peripheral blood. This receptor was obtained from a woman between 70 and 85 years old with acute or convalescent COVID-19. The CDR3 sequence is CASSLGRPVVTEQFF. The CDR3 region has the DNA TGTGCCAGCAGTCTTGGGCGCCCCGTGGTCACTGAGCAGTTCTTC.